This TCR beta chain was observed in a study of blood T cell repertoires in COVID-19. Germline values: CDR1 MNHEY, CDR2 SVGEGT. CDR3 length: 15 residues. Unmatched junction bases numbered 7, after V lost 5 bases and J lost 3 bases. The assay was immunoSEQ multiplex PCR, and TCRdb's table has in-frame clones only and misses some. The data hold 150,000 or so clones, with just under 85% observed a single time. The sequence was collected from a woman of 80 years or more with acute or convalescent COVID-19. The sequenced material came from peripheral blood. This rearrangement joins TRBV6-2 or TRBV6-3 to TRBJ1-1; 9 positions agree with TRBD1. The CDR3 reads CASSHRDRAYTEAFF. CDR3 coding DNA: TGTGCCAGCAGTCACAGGGACAGGGCGTACACTGAAGCTTTCTTT.